Below are 17 T cell receptor beta chains sequenced from a single sample in a study of T cell changes during pregnancy in multiple sclerosis. Sequencing was performed with immunoSEQ multiplex PCR; in TCRdb, only in-frame clones are kept and a portion is missing. The table shows about 80,000 clones, with roughly 92% occurring only once. Sequencing was performed on CD4+ T cells from peripheral blood mononuclear cells, taken before pregnancy. These TCRs come from a female donor with multiple sclerosis, enrolled in a pregnancy study.

This clone was found once. The chain employs TRBV7-9 and TRBJ1-4; a weak D match, TRBD1 (5 bases). Trimming stripped 3 bases from V and 0 bases from J, with 14 bases between. The CDR3 consists of 17 residues. Germline V gene lookup returns CDR1 SEHNR and CDR2 FQNEAQ (reference sequence). The CDR3 sequence: CASSLSGRVATNEKLFF. The CDR3 DNA reads as TGTGCCAGCAGCTTGTCAGGCAGGGTGGCAACTAATGAAAAACTGTTTTTT.

The gene calls are TRBV7-3 and TRBJ2-1, with D hard to call. The CDR3 sequence is 15 residues long. Germline CDR1 and CDR2: SGHTA and FQGTGA. Trimming removed 3 bases from V and 5 bases from J, with 14 bases in between. The CDR3 DNA reads as TGTGCCAGCAGCTTGAGGCTAGATGGCGACAATGAGCAGTTCTTC. It yields the protein CASSLRLDGDNEQFF.

The chain uses TRBV5-1 and TRBJ2-3, with 10 nucleotides matching TRBD2. Trimming took 3 bases from V and 5 from J; bases not matched to a gene: 6. The CDR3 consists of 15 residues. CDR1 SGHRS and CDR2 YFSETQ come from the germline V gene. This chain's CDR3 is CASSSAGGPRDTQYF. The CDR3 bases are TGCGCCAGCAGCTCAGCGGGGGGGCCCAGAGATACGCAGTATTTT.

The CDR3 DNA reads as TGTGCCAGCAGCTTATCTAGAGATACGCAGTATTTT. Translation gives CASSLSRDTQYF. The J gene is TRBJ2-3, the V gene TRBV7-9; D remains ambiguous. The CDR3 length is 12 residues. Germline lookup yields CDR1 SEHNR and CDR2 FQNEAQ (reference sequence). The V end was cut by 2 bases, the J end by 5 bases, with 5 bases between.

This clone was counted a few times. CDR3 protein: CASMGAGGHEQYF. The CDR3 bases are TGTGCCAGCATGGGGGCGGGAGGGCACGAGCAGTACTTC. This sequence joins TRBV14 and TRBJ2-7; the match to TRBD2 covers 9 bases. CDR1 and CDR2 (germline): SGHDN, FVKESK. The J segment lost 5 bases and the V segment lost 7 bases, leaving 6 bases of the junction unmatched. This CDR3 is 13 amino acids long.

In DNA, the CDR3 is TGCAGTGCCCTCCGGGCTTTCTTT. Translated, it gives CSALRAFF. The rearrangement joins TRBV20-1 to TRBJ1-1; D is unclear. Trimming cost V 6 bases and J 11 bases, with 7 bases left between them. Germline assignment: CDR1 DFQATT and CDR2 SNEGSKA (reference sequence). CDR3 size: 8 residues.

This clone was recorded only once. The chain uses TRBV6-5 and TRBJ2-3; D perhaps matches TRBD2 (5 bases). CDR3 length equals 13 residues. Looked up from germline, CDR1 is MNHEY and CDR2 is SVGAGI. The V end was cut by 0 bases, the J end by 5 bases, with 6 bases between. The CDR3 is CASSYSEGDTQYF. The CDR3 bases are TGTGCCAGCAGTTACTCCGAGGGAGATACGCAGTATTTT.

V gene TRBV11-2 combines with J gene TRBJ1-1, with a tentative D call TRBD1 (5 bases). Trimming removed 6 bases from V and 3 bases from J, with 11 bases in between. Germline V gene sequence: CDR1 SGHAT, CDR2 FQNNGV. This CDR3 region has 13 residues. CDR3 sequence reads: CASRGAEHTEAFF. The CDR3 DNA reads as TGTGCCAGCAGAGGGGCAGAGCACACTGAAGCTTTCTTT.

The chain employs TRBV5-1 and TRBJ2-7; TRBD1 aligns across 9 bases. CDR3 size: 14 residues. The V gene's germline CDR1 is SGHRS and CDR2 YFSETQ. V shed 4 bases and J 4 bases; nucleotides not matched to a gene: 6. In nucleotides, the CDR3 is TGCGCCAGCAGCCCCCGGGACAGGGTTTACGAGCAGTACTTC. Amino acid sequence: CASSPRDRVYEQYF. The full variable domain, completed using reference TRBV5-1 and TRBJ2-7, is KAGVTQTPRYLIKTRGQQVTLSCSPISGHRSVSWYQQTPGQGLQFLFEYFSETQRNKGNFPGRFSGRQFSNSRSEMNVSTLELGDSALYLCASSPRDRVYEQYFGPGTRLTVT.

V and J are TRBV7-3 and TRBJ2-1, with D maybe TRBD1 (5 bases). Trimming stripped 5 bases from V and 6 bases from J, with 17 bases between. Germline V lookup: CDR1 SGHTA, CDR2 FQGTGA. The CDR3 consists of 15 residues. The CDR3 loop is CASSPVVQGANEQFF. CDR3 DNA: TGTGCCAGCAGCCCCGTCGTTCAGGGTGCCAATGAGCAGTTCTTC. The full variable domain, rest sourced from reference TRBV7-3 and TRBJ2-1, is GAGVSQTPSNKVTEKGKYVELRCDPISGHTALYWYRQSLGQGPEFLIYFQGTGAADDSGLPNDRFFAVRPEGSVSTLKIQRTERGDSAVYLCASSPVVQGANEQFFGPGTRLTVL.

The chain couples TRBV7-9 to TRBJ2-3; D unresolved. This CDR3 comprises 15 residues. The V end was cut by 1 base, the J end by 3 bases, with 11 bases between. The V gene's germline CDR1 is SEHNR and CDR2 FQNEAQ (reference sequence). CDR3 sequence (DNA): TGTGCCAGCAGCTTAGGACAAACCGAGACAGATACGCAGTATTTT. Protein product: CASSLGQTETDTQYF.

The chain recombines TRBV27 with TRBJ2-6; TRBD1 might be the D (6 bases). V dropped 5 bases and J dropped 0 bases, with 14 bases sitting between them. The CDR3 sequence is 17 residues long. The germline CDR1 and CDR2 sequences are MNHEY and SMNVEV (reference sequence). The CDR3 loop reads CASSNGGRPSGANVLTF. The CDR3 region has the DNA TGTGCCAGCAGTAATGGGGGCCGCCCCTCTGGGGCCAACGTCCTGACTTTC.

The chain recombines TRBV20-1 with TRBJ2-1, with 7 bases that match TRBD1. This CDR3 region has 11 residues. V trimming: 6 bases; J trimming: 8 bases; junction bases outside the gene matches: 4. Germline V gene sequence: CDR1 DFQATT, CDR2 SNEGSKA (reference sequence). CDR3 DNA sequence: TGCAGTGCCCGACAGGGCTATGAGCAGTTCTTC. This encodes CSARQGYEQFF.

The chain joins TRBV30 to TRBJ2-3; 9 nucleotides match TRBD1. The germline V gene has CDR1 GTSNPN and CDR2 SVGIG (reference sequence). The V gene end was trimmed by 4 bases and the J gene end by 7 bases; junction bases not matched to a gene: 9. The CDR3 runs 14 residues. CDR3 sequence (DNA): TGTGCCTGGACCTCGGGACAGGGCCTTAATACGCAGTATTTT. As protein: CAWTSGQGLNTQYF.

The chain joins TRBV11-2 to TRBJ2-1; possible D gene TRBD2, 6 bases. Deletions cut 8 bases from V and 9 bases from J, with 17 bases between. The V gene's germline CDR1 is SGHAT and CDR2 FQNNGV. The CDR3 loop spans 13 amino acids. The CDR3 region is CASGAGGVTEQFF. The CDR3 DNA is TGTGCCAGCGGAGCCGGCGGGGTCACTGAGCAGTTCTTC. Using reference TRBV11-2 and TRBJ2-1 for the parts outside the CDR3, the full variable domain is EAGVAQSPRYKIIEKRQSVAFWCNPISGHATLYWYQQILGQGPKLLIQFQNNGVVDDSQLPKDRFSAERLKGVDSTLKIQPAKLEDSAVYLCASGAGGVTEQFFGPGTRLTVL.

CDR3 bases: TGCGCCAGCAGCGTGACGACAGGGGTATATGATGGCTACACCTTC. This gives the protein CASSVTTGVYDGYTF. The J gene is TRBJ1-2, the V gene TRBV5-1; 8 bases are a match to TRBD1. CDR3 length: 15 residues. V gave up 4 bases and J gave up 6 bases; unmatched junction bases: 11. In germline, CDR1 is SGHRS, CDR2 YFSETQ.

The V and J genes are TRBV9 and TRBJ1-4; no clear D gene. Trimming took 3 bases from V and 3 from J, leaving 12 bases between them. This CDR3 contains 15 residues. Germline CDR1 is SGDLS and CDR2 is YYNGEE. For the CDR3, the DNA is TGTGCCAGCAGCGAAAGGACTACGCCTAATGAAAAACTGTTTTTT. It specifies CASSERTTPNEKLFF.